This TCR beta chain was found in a study of T cell responses to AZD1222 COVID-19 vaccine (dated by TCRdb to about 2021). Background for the entire study: A total of 233 trial participants underwent TCR sequencing, of whom nearly 210 had received two doses of AZD1222 and around 25 had received two doses of the MenACWY control vaccine. Trial participants were enrolled by age into 18-55, 56-69 and 70-plus year subgroups, with roughly 150, 30 and 60 TCR-sequenced participants respectively.

The CDR3 regions of human TCRbeta chains were analyzed by immunosequencing. The authors' analysis ran thus. TCRs in the repertoires were compared against a reference library of SARS-CoV-2-specific TCRs that had been generated with the MIRA antigen-specificity platform. Breadth was defined as the fraction of unique TCRs that were SARS-CoV-2-associated. Depth was defined as the fraction of total T cells that were SARS-CoV-2-associated. Each spike-specific TCR was assigned to its reactive spike region and to a CD4 or CD8 class using the MIRA data. Log10-transformed breadth and depth values were compared by one-way ANOVA with Sidak's multiple comparisons tests. What TCRdb holds here is the immuneACCESS table cut down to in-frame rearrangements. Part of the clones is not present; checked against another copy, under half of the missing clones reflect an unresolved V gene, and the others are unexplained. V and J calls and clone size are those listed in that table; D and trimming were worked out from the DNA. The sample records 95,000 or so clones, about 90% of which are singletons. The top ten clones comprise 2.5% to 3% of the sample.

Here is what the overall study found, with its caveats: Epitopes outside the regions mutated in the B.1.351 and B.1.1.7 variants were reportedly recognized by nearly half of the unique spike-specific TCRs. Most participants were white British and females outnumbered males, and the authors suggested that clonal diversity may have been underestimated. In the small 56-69-year group, the increase in depth fell short of significance, most likely because of low power. After two AZD1222 doses, spike-specific TCR breadth and depth were significantly higher than at day 0 and than in MenACWY recipients. CD4 TCRs associated with the vaccine covered the entire spike protein, and the dominant responses were in regions 160-218 and 743-854. Because no samples from the day 14 peak response were available, repertoires could be characterized only after the peak T cell response. Conclusions about previously exposed vaccinees are limited because only 6 or 7 AZD1222 recipients were SARS-CoV-2 seropositive at baseline.

The time point label of this sample denotes: baseline before first vaccination. Read against the paper, the sample's treatment or condition label means: meningococcal conjugate vaccine given as trial control. Vaccinee samples were obtained from the UK trials COV001 and COV002, which included a single-blind randomized controlled phase 2/3 trial of AZD1222 (ChAdOx1 nCoV-19) in healthy adults. For TCRbeta chain sequencing, PBMC samples were collected from trial participants at day 0 and at day 28 after the second dose. On this clone: Its specific antigen is unknown. Base qualities were left out, and no much larger clone turns up one base away.

The germline V gene encodes CDR1 SGDLS and CDR2 YYNGEE. The CDR3 sequence holds 13 residues, the cysteine and phenylalanine included. Just CDR3 DNA is preserved here, 39 bases in frame from base 1. The V and J ends are trimmed by 3 bases and 9 bases, leaving 10 bases between them. The clonotype originates from an adult in good health. Here the chain combines TRBV9 and TRBJ1-6; TRBD1 is a weak D gene call, 6 bases matching. Source: peripheral blood, taken on day 0 of MenACWY control vaccination. CDR3 reads: CASSARTVSPLHF. The nucleotide sequence reads as follows: TGTGCCAGCAGCGCCCGGACAGTTTCACCCCTCCACTTT.